These 30 T cell receptor beta chains came from one sample sequenced in a study of blood T cell repertoires in COVID-19. TCRdb's table, derived via immunoSEQ multiplex PCR, lists solely in-frame clones and lacks some. The table records about 120,000 clones, roughly four fifths of them present only once. Sequences were obtained from peripheral blood. The source of these receptors is a human donor in a cohort sampled during active COVID-19.

CDR3 sequence: CASSDDSGYTF. The CDR3, as DNA: TGTGCCAGCAGTGACGATAGCGGCTACACCTTC. The chain carries TRBV2 and TRBJ1-2; D not resolved. This CDR3 is 11 amino acids long. Trimming took 3 bases from V and 8 from J, leaving 7 bases between them. Germline V gives CDR1 SNHLY, CDR2 FYNNEI.

The J gene is TRBJ2-7, the V gene TRBV12-2; the table's D call, TRBD2, has no DNA check behind it. TRBV12-2 is listed as a pseudogene. The length of the CDR3 is 15 residues. Written as DNA, the CDR3 is TGTGCAAGTCGGAGCTCTCGGGAGGAACTCCACGAGCAGTACTTC. Translation gives CASRSSREELHEQYF.

This clone was detected ten times or more. The chain uses TRBV6-6 and TRBJ2-5; TRBD1 might be the D (5 bases). The CDR3 sequence is 12 residues long. V dropped 6 bases and J dropped 4 bases, with 9 bases sitting between them. Looked up from germline, CDR1 is MNHNY and CDR2 is SVGAGI (reference sequence). CDR3 nucleotide sequence: TGTGCCAGCAGCCAGGGTGGAGAGACCCAGTACTTC. This translates into CASSQGGETQYF.

The rearrangement uses TRBV21-1 and TRBJ2-7; TRBD1 is taken as the D call from the table, unchecked against the DNA. TRBV21-1 is a pseudogene locus. The CDR3 spans 16 residues. The CDR3 protein is CASSPQTGTASYEQYF. The CDR3 DNA reads as TGTGCCAGCAGCCCTCAAACCGGGACAGCCTCCTACGAGCAGTACTTC.

This clone was seen only a few times. This chain connects TRBV5-1 to TRBJ1-4; possibly TRBD1 for D (5 bases). The CDR3 extends over 14 amino acids. Germline lookup yields CDR1 SGHRS and CDR2 YFSETQ. The ends were cut back, 3 bases at V and 7 bases at J, with 13 bases in the middle. This CDR3 reads CASSSGLGGEKLFF. The DNA of the CDR3 is TGCGCCAGCAGCTCGGGACTCGGCGGTGAAAAACTGTTTTTT. Based on the CDR3 plus reference TRBV5-1 and TRBJ1-4, the full variable domain is KAGVTQTPRYLIKTRGQQVTLSCSPISGHRSVSWYQQTPGQGLQFLFEYFSETQRNKGNFPGRFSGRQFSNSRSEMNVSTLELGDSALYLCASSSGLGGEKLFFGSGTQLSVL.

The chain uses TRBV18 and TRBJ1-1, with D perhaps TRBD1 (5 bases). With 4 bases removed from V and 0 bases from J, the gap between germline ends came to 18 bases. The CDR3 has 17 amino acids. The germline CDR1 and CDR2 sequences are KGHSH and LQKENI. CDR3 DNA: TGTGCCAGCTCACGGCGACAGATCGCTGACATGAACACTGAAGCTTTCTTT. Translated: CASSRRQIADMNTEAFF.

This clone has a single count. The rearrangement links TRBV2 to TRBJ2-1; the D is unclear. The CDR3 spans 15 residues. V was clipped by 4 bases and J by 7 bases, with 17 bases between them. Germline CDR1 is SNHLY and CDR2 is FYNNEI. The CDR3 is CASSGAGRTVNEQFF. The DNA for the CDR3 is TGTGCCAGCAGTGGTGCAGGCCGCACCGTTAATGAGCAGTTCTTC. Full variable domain (outside the CDR3, taken from reference TRBV2 and TRBJ2-1): EPEVTQTPSHQVTQMGQEVILRCVPISNHLYFYWYRQILGQKVEFLVSFYNNEISEKSEIFDDQFSVERPDGSNFTLKIRSTKLEDSAMYFCASSGAGRTVNEQFFGPGTRLTVL.

This chain links TRBV5-1 with TRBJ2-1, with D perhaps matching TRBD2 (7 bases). CDR1 is SGHRS and CDR2 is YFSETQ in the germline V gene. V was clipped by 3 bases and J by 5 bases, with 18 bases between them. The CDR3 has 16 amino acids. The CDR3 sequence is CASSWGGGSSNNEQFF. For the CDR3, the DNA is TGCGCCAGCAGCTGGGGCGGGGGCTCGTCCAACAATGAGCAGTTCTTC.

This clone was observed once. The chain has TRBV27 and TRBJ1-4, with D unclear. Germline CDR1 and CDR2: MNHEY and SMNVEV (reference sequence). V was clipped by 5 bases and J by 8 bases, with 12 bases between them. The CDR3 runs to 13 residues. This CDR3 is CASSNWMGEKLFF. CDR3 nucleotide sequence: TGTGCCAGCAGTAATTGGATGGGCGAAAAACTGTTTTTT.

This rearrangement joins TRBV5-6 to TRBJ1-1; tentatively, D is TRBD1 (6 bases). This CDR3 has 15 residues. Germline assignment: CDR1 SGHDT and CDR2 YYEEEE. The V and J ends lost 3 bases and 0 bases respectively, with 12 bases between them. The CDR3 coding sequence is TGTGCCAGCAGCTCGGGCGCAGGGGTGAACACTGAAGCTTTCTTT. Translated, it gives CASSSGAGVNTEAFF.

V and J are TRBV19 and TRBJ2-4; 10 positions match TRBD2. Germline assignment: CDR1 LNHDA and CDR2 SQIVND (reference sequence). The V gene end was trimmed by 0 bases and the J gene end by 6 bases; junction bases not matched to a gene: 17. The CDR3 loop spans 20 amino acids. The CDR3 sequence is CASSIDVVERGTSGVNIQYF. Written as DNA, the CDR3 is TGTGCCAGTAGTATAGATGTGGTTGAGAGGGGCACTAGCGGGGTAAACATTCAGTACTTC. Filled out from reference TRBV19 and TRBJ2-4, the complete variable domain reads DGGITQSPKYLFRKEGQNVTLSCEQNLNHDAMYWYRQDPGQGLRLIYYSQIVNDFQKGDIAEGYSVSREKKESFPLTVTSAQKNPTAFYLCASSIDVVERGTSGVNIQYFGAGTRLSVL.

CDR3 sequence (DNA): TGCGCCAGCAGCTTGGTGAGCTCAGCGGGAGCCCAAGAGACCCAGTACTTC. This translates into CASSLVSSAGAQETQYF. This chain joins TRBV5-1 and TRBJ2-5; 8 nucleotides match TRBD2. There are 17 residues in the CDR3. V dropped 0 bases and J dropped 1; count of bases not matched to a gene: 8. Looked up from germline, CDR1 is SGHRS and CDR2 is YFSETQ.

This rearrangement joins TRBV5-1 to TRBJ2-3; the D gene is possibly TRBD2 (6 bases). There are 15 residues in the CDR3. CDR1 and CDR2 from the germline V gene are SGHRS and YFSETQ. The V gene lost 0 bases and the J gene lost 4 bases, with 12 bases spanning the gap. DNA for the CDR3: TGCGCCAGCAGCTTGGGGGGAGGAGGGTCAGATACGCAGTATTTT. This translates into CASSLGGGGSDTQYF.

The rearrangement links TRBV9 to TRBJ2-5; possible D gene TRBD1, 5 bases. The V gene's germline CDR1 is SGDLS and CDR2 YYNGEE. The CDR3 has 14 residues. V lost 0 bases to trimming and J lost 3 bases, with 9 bases between them. DNA for the CDR3: TGTGCCAGCAGCGTAGAGGGGTACAAAGAGACCCAGTACTTC. It specifies CASSVEGYKETQYF.

This clone was detected only a few times. The V and J genes are TRBV6-1 and TRBJ2-5; TRBD2 agrees at 7 bases. The V segment lost 0 bases and the J segment 5 bases; nucleotides outside the gene matches: 6. The germline CDR1 and CDR2 sequences are MNHNS and SASEGT. This CDR3 has 15 amino acids. The CDR3 DNA reads as TGTGCCAGCAGTGAAGCAGGGGTGCGGGGGGAGACCCAGTACTTC. Translated: CASSEAGVRGETQYF.

The chain has TRBV4-3 and TRBJ1-3; D is perhaps TRBD1 (5 bases). Germline loops: CDR1 LGHNA, CDR2 YSLEER. The CDR3 covers 17 residues. The ends were cut back, 2 bases at V and 0 bases at J, with 14 bases in the middle. The CDR3 here is CASSQKVGAISGNTIYF. For the CDR3, the DNA is TGCGCCAGCAGCCAAAAAGTTGGGGCCATCTCTGGAAACACCATATATTTT.

The chain links TRBV21-1 to TRBJ1-1; no check of the table's D call, TRBD1, against the DNA was made. TRBV21-1 is classified as a pseudogene. This CDR3 spans 16 amino acids. DNA for the CDR3: TGTGCCAGCAGCAACCAGGCCAGAAGAATGAACACTGAAGCTTTCTTT. It translates to CASSNQARRMNTEAFF.

The chain has TRBV2 and TRBJ2-5; weak D call: TRBD1 (5 bases). Germline V lookup: CDR1 SNHLY, CDR2 FYNNEI. The CDR3 is 12 amino acids. Trimming removed 9 bases at V and 5 bases at J, with 13 bases between. CDR3 loop: CASCRVLETQYF. The CDR3 region has the DNA TGTGCCAGTTGCAGGGTTCTGGAGACCCAGTACTTC.

This chain uses TRBV25-1 with TRBJ2-5, with 8 positions matching TRBD1. The CDR3 extends over 14 amino acids. J lost 3 bases, V lost 4 bases, and 4 bases had no gene match. CDR1 is MGHDK, CDR2 SYGVNS, per germline. This chain's CDR3 is CASSGRGREETQYF. The CDR3, as DNA: TGTGCCAGCAGTGGCAGGGGGCGGGAAGAGACCCAGTACTTC. Full variable domain (rest looked up from reference TRBV25-1 and TRBJ2-5): EADIYQTPRYLVIGTGKKITLECSQTMGHDKMYWYQQDPGMELHLIHYSYGVNSTEKGDLSSESTVSRIRTEHFPLTLESARPSHTSQYLCASSGRGREETQYFGPGTRLLVL.

The chain has TRBV5-1 and TRBJ2-6, with 7 bases that match TRBD1. Germline assignment: CDR1 SGHRS and CDR2 YFSETQ. With 7 bases clipped from V and 0 bases from J, the junction kept 7 bases outside the gene matches. The length of the CDR3 is 16 residues. Written as DNA, the CDR3 is TGCGCCAGCGAACGCGCAGGGGGCTCTGGGGCCAACGTCCTGACTTTC. Translated, it gives CASERAGGSGANVLTF.

CDR3 nucleotide sequence: TGTGCCAGCAGCCCCGGGACAGTGCCTGGGACCCTCCACTTT. This translates into CASSPGTVPGTLHF. V usage is TRBV14 and J usage is TRBJ1-6; TRBD1 matches at 7 bases. With V trimmed by 4 bases and J by 14 bases, 11 bases remained unmatched. The CDR3 is 14 residues long. Germline V gene data show CDR1 as SGHDN and CDR2 as FVKESK. The full variable domain, its missing parts supplied by reference TRBV14 and TRBJ1-6, is EAGVTQFPSHSVIEKGQTVTLRCDPISGHDNLYWYRRVMGKEIKFLLHFVKESKQDESGMPNNRFLAERTGGTYSTLKVQPAELEDSGVYFCASSPGTVPGTLHFGNGTRLTVT.

V usage is TRBV5-4 and J usage is TRBJ2-1, with 8 bases aligning to TRBD2. Germline CDR1 reads SGHNT; CDR2 reads YYREEE (reference sequence). V lost 3 bases, J lost 7 bases, and 6 bases stayed unmatched. The CDR3 is 14 amino acids. This chain's CDR3 is CASSSPGLGNEQFF. The DNA of the CDR3 is TGTGCCAGCAGCTCACCGGGACTAGGGAATGAGCAGTTCTTC.

This clone has more than one count but fewer than ten. The genes are TRBV7-2 and TRBJ1-6, with D unresolved. This CDR3 contains 13 residues. The germline gives CDR1 SGHTA, CDR2 FQGNSA. V gave up 5 bases and J gave up 6 bases, with 8 bases separating them. As DNA, the CDR3 is TGTGCCAGCAGCCCGACATTTAATTCACCCCTCCACTTT. Protein product: CASSPTFNSPLHF.

The V and J genes are TRBV6-1 and TRBJ1-2; D is undetermined. This CDR3 contains 15 residues. The V gene lost 2 bases and the J gene lost 1 base, with 11 bases spanning the gap. The V gene's germline CDR1 is MNHNS and CDR2 SASEGT. CDR3 sequence: CASSEFGQNNYGYTF. The CDR3 DNA sequence: TGTGCCAGCAGTGAATTTGGTCAGAATAACTATGGCTACACCTTC.

V and J are TRBV5-1 and TRBJ1-1; possibly TRBD1 for D (6 bases). This CDR3 region has 16 residues. Germline CDR1 and CDR2: SGHRS and YFSETQ. The V end was cut by 0 bases, the J end by 0 bases, with 12 bases between. CDR3 sequence: CASSLGTTGLNTEAFF. The CDR3 DNA reads as TGCGCCAGCAGCTTGGGGACAACAGGGTTGAACACTGAAGCTTTCTTT. The full variable domain, completed using reference TRBV5-1 and TRBJ1-1, is KAGVTQTPRYLIKTRGQQVTLSCSPISGHRSVSWYQQTPGQGLQFLFEYFSETQRNKGNFPGRFSGRQFSNSRSEMNVSTLELGDSALYLCASSLGTTGLNTEAFFGQGTRLTVV.

This clone has only a few counts. The V gene is TRBV4-1, the J gene TRBJ1-5; D gene ambiguous. The ends were cut back, 0 bases at V and 0 bases at J, with 6 bases in the middle. This CDR3 comprises 15 residues. Germline loops: CDR1 MGHRA, CDR2 YSYEKL. CDR3 bases: TGCGCCAGCAGCCAAGATGCGTATAGCAATCAGCCCCAGCATTTT. Encoded protein: CASSQDAYSNQPQHF.

V gene TRBV18 combines with J gene TRBJ1-1; D remains ambiguous. This CDR3 is 15 amino acids long. Germline V gene lookup returns CDR1 KGHSH and CDR2 LQKENI. Trimming stripped 4 bases from V and 0 bases from J, with 12 bases between. This CDR3 is CASSRGEVMNTEAFF. The CDR3 nucleotides read TGTGCCAGCTCACGTGGGGAGGTCATGAACACTGAAGCTTTCTTT. Together with reference TRBV18 and TRBJ1-1, the CDR3 gives the full variable domain: NAGVMQNPRHLVRRRGQEARLRCSPMKGHSHVYWYRQLPEEGLKFMVYLQKENIIDESGMPKERFSAEFPKEGPSILRIQQVVRGDSAAYFCASSRGEVMNTEAFFGQGTRLTVV.

This clone was picked up a small number of times. This chain links TRBV7-2 with TRBJ1-5, with TRBD1 matching 7 bases. The CDR3 has 15 residues. The V segment lost 0 bases and the J segment 5 bases; nucleotides outside the gene matches: 4. Germline V gene lookup returns CDR1 SGHTA and CDR2 FQGNSA. The CDR3 reads CASSLAGQIHQPQHF. In DNA form, the CDR3 reads TGTGCCAGCAGCTTAGCGGGACAGATTCATCAGCCCCAGCATTTT.

The CDR3 is CASSAGWDSPLHF. The DNA for the CDR3 is TGTGCCAGCAGTGCCGGGTGGGATTCACCCCTCCACTTT. The chain links TRBV9 to TRBJ1-6; D uncertain. The germline V gene has CDR1 SGDLS and CDR2 YYNGEE. The CDR3 is made up of 13 amino acids. The ends were cut back, 5 bases at V and 8 bases at J, with 11 bases in the middle.

For this clone: In the same sample, other DNA sequences code for this CDR3. The chain employs TRBV9 and TRBJ2-7; a possible D gene is TRBD2 (6 bases). The V end lost 0 bases, the J end lost 3 bases, and 13 bases lay between the germline ends. The CDR3 totals 15 residues. Germline assignment: CDR1 SGDLS and CDR2 YYNGEE. The CDR3 coding sequence is TGTGCCAGCAGCGTAGATAGTGGGGGAGGCTACGAGCAGTACTTC. Its translation is CASSVDSGGGYEQYF.